This T cell receptor beta chain was sequenced during a study of blood T cell repertoires in COVID-19. The CDR3 runs 14 residues. Germline CDR1 SGHNT, CDR2 YYREEE (reference sequence). The J segment lost 3 bases and the V segment lost 4 bases, leaving 4 bases of the junction unmatched. A single count supports this clone. The repertoire was sequenced with immunoSEQ multiplex PCR; TCRdb's copy has only in-frame clones and lacks some. The sample holds 90,000 to 150,000 clones; over 60% are singletons and the top ten take about 6.6%. Sequencing was done on a sample of peripheral blood. This chain uses TRBV5-4 with TRBJ2-7; 10 bases line up with TRBD2. The receptor comes from a man in his 70s with acute or convalescent COVID-19. CDR3 in DNA: TGTGCCAGCAGCGAAGCGGGAGGGCTCTACGAGCAGTACTTC. The encoded protein is CASSEAGGLYEQYF.